The TCR beta chain described here comes from a study of cytomegalovirus exposure and HLA in healthy donors. General study results and limits: Later work found that TCR association rates differed between HLA loci; DRB1 had the most and HLA-C the fewest. It was shown in a later analysis that HLA-associated TCR beta chains were more clonally expanded than other, equally common chains.

This CDR3 has 17 residues. V was cut by 5 bases and J by 1 base, with 15 bases left in between. CDR1 is LNHDA, CDR2 SQIVND, per germline (reference sequence). Healthy bone marrow donors formed the donor group. For this clone: Its antigen remains unidentified.

The study ran its PCR with 60 Vbeta and 13 Jbeta primers. The protocol was immunoSEQ multiplex PCR, while the TCRdb copy is restricted to in-frame clones and leaves out a portion. Among some 130,000 clones, 70% to 80% were seen once, and the ten largest hold 1.3% to 1.5%. The source of this sequence is a female donor in good health and CMV-seronegative. This rearrangement joins TRBV19 to TRBJ2-6; TRBD2 is a possible D gene (6 bases). Sequences were obtained from PBMCs. CDR3 in amino acids: CASSWRVRGSGANVLTF. The CDR3, as DNA: TGTGCCAGTAGTTGGAGGGTACGAGGGTCTGGGGCCAACGTCCTGACTTTC.